The text below deals with one TCR beta chain. A much larger clone is a single base away; this may be a read error. This sample was taken from a study of T cells in Graves' hyperthyroidism and ophthalmopathy. Template material for amplifying TCR beta CDR3 regions consisted of RNA transcripts. Carried out on the TCR CDR3, a first-round RT-PCR used the HTBI primer set. Using its own MiXCR run on the multiplex PCR reads, TCRdb lists one record per CDR3 protein. This table holds about 460,000 distinct CDR3 sequences, approximately 22% found once. V was clipped by 3 bases and J by 13 bases, with 19 bases between them. The CDR3 covers 14 residues. CDR1 and CDR2 (germline): MNHEY, SMNVEV (reference sequence).

The sample consisted of blood. This clonotype was sampled from a woman aged 70-85 years with Graves' ophthalmopathy. The chain links TRBV27 to TRBJ2-1; unclear D gene. The CDR3 coding sequence is TGTGCCAGCAGTTTTCATGGCAGGCCCTTTTTACAGTTCTTC. This encodes CASSFHGRPFLQFF.